This TCR beta chain was obtained from a study of blood T cell repertoires in COVID-19. The wider study: Some COVID-19 samples were acute and others convalescent; all came from the United States, Italy and Spain. In each case, the material was cDNA or gDNA derived from T cells, B-cell-depleted T cells, or PBMCs.

Produced via immunoSEQ multiplex PCR; TCRdb's table is partial and in-frame only. The sample carries 200,000 to 250,000 clones, about four fifths recorded once. Germline assignment: CDR1 MNHEY and CDR2 SVGAGI. CDR3 length: 13 residues. The ends were cut back, 4 bases at V and 7 bases at J, with 8 bases in the middle. This TCR was sampled from an elderly woman with COVID-19, enrolled during active disease. This rearrangement joins TRBV6-5 to TRBJ1-6; a weak D match, TRBD1 (6 bases). The source material was peripheral blood. DNA for the CDR3: TGTGCCAGCAGTTTCAGGGGCAATTCACCCCTCCACTTT. This encodes CASSFRGNSPLHF.